Sequencing of this T cell receptor beta chain was carried out in a study of tumor-infiltrating lymphocytes in primary liver carcinoma. About the research overall: Samples returned roughly 3.65 to 8 million productive TCRbeta reads each. Read depth did not differ significantly between tissue types. The study's findings and limits: The difference in top-250-clone fraction between tumors and blood was significant, favoring tumors (p = 0.039).

From roughly 470 ng total RNA, TCR beta cDNA was generated with a primer in the constant region. The TCR beta library was amplified through three nested multiplex PCR rounds in a modified ARM-PCR procedure. The study ran its first two PCR rounds for about 11 cycles each, using TRBV1-TRBV30 forward primers and a C-beta reverse primer. Each CDR3 protein is one row after TCRdb ran MiXCR on the multiplex PCR reads. The repertoire holds tens of thousands of distinct CDR3 sequences, with about three quarters as singletons. The V gene's germline CDR1 is SGHVS and CDR2 FQNEAQ. V gave up 5 bases and J gave up 10 bases, with 24 bases separating them. The CDR3 is made up of 15 amino acids. This clonotype was picked up a small number of times. Its antigen remains unidentified. Without any cell sorting, about 18-30 mg of bulk tissue yielded co-extracted RNA and DNA.

This chain connects TRBV7-8 to TRBJ2-7, with a tentative D call TRBD2 (6 bases). Input material: liver tumor tissue from sampling region 2. Subset noted: tumor region T2, inferior pole. The TCR was taken from a man in his forties or fifties with primary liver carcinoma and hepatitis B virus infection. CDR3 region: CASSVIAGSRREQYF. The CDR3, as DNA: TGTGCCAGCAGCGTAATCGCGGGGAGCCGGAGGGAACAGTACTTC.